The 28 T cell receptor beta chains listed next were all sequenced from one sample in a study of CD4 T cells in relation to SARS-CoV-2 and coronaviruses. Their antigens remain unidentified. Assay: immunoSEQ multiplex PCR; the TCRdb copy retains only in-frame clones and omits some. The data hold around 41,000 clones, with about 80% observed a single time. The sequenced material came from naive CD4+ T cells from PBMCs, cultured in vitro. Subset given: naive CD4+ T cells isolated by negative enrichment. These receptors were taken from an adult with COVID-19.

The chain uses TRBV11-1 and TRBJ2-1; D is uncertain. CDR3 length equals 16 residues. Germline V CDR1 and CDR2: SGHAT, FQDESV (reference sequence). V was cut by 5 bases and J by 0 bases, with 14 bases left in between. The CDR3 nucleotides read TGTGCCAGCAGCCCTGGGATAGCCGGCTCCTACAATGAGCAGTTCTTC. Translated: CASSPGIAGSYNEQFF.

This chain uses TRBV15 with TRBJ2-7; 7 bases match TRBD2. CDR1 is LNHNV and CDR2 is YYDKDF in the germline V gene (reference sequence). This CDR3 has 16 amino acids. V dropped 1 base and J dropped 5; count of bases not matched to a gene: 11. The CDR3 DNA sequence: TGTGCCACCAGCAGAGGCGGGAGAAGGGGCCGGGACGAGCAGTACTTC. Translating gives CATSRGGRRGRDEQYF.

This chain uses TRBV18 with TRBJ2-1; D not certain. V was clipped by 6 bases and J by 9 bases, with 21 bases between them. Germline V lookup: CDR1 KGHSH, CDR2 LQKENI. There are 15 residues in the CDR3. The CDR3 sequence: CASSSDYSRKGEQFF. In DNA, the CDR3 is TGTGCCAGCTCCTCTGATTATTCCCGGAAGGGTGAGCAGTTCTTC.

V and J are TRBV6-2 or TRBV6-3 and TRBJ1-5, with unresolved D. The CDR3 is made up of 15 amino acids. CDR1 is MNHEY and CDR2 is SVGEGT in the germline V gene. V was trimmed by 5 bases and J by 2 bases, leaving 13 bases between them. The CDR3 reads CASSPVEGGNQPQHF. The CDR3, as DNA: TGTGCCAGCAGTCCCGTCGAGGGTGGCAATCAGCCCCAGCATTTT.

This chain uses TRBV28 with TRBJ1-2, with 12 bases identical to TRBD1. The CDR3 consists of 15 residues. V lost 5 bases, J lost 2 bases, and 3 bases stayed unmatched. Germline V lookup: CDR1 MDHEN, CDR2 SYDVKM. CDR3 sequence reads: CASSGTGGANYGYTF. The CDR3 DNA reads TGTGCCAGCAGTGGGACAGGGGGCGCCAACTATGGCTACACCTTC.

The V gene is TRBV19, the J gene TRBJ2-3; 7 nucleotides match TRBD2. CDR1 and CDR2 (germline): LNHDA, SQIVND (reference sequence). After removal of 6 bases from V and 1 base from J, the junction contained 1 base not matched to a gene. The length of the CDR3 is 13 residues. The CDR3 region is CASRREGTDTQYF. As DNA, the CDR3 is TGTGCCAGTAGACGGGAGGGCACAGATACGCAGTATTTT.

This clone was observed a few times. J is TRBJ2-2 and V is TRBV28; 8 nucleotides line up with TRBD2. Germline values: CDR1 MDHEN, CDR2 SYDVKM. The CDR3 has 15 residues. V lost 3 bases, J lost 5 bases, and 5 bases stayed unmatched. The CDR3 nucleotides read TGTGCCAGCAGTTTGGGGACTAGTAGGACCGGGGAGCTGTTTTTT. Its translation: CASSLGTSRTGELFF.

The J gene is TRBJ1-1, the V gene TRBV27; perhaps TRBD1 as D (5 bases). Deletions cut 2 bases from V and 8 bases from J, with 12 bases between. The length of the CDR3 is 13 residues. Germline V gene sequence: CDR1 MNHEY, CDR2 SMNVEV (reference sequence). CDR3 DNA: TGTGCCAGCAGTTTACGGGACGGACTCGAAGCTTTCTTT. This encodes CASSLRDGLEAFF.

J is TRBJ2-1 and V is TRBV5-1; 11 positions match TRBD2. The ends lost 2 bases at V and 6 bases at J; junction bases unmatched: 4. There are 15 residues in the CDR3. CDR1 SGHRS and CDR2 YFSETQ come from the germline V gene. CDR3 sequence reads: CASSFGTSGSNEQFF. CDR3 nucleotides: TGCGCCAGCAGCTTTGGGACTAGCGGATCCAATGAGCAGTTCTTC.

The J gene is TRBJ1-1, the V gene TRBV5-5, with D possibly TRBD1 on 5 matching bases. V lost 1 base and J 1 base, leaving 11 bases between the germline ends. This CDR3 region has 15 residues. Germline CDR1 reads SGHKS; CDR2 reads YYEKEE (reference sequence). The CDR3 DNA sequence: TGTGCCAGCAGCTTGACTCCGGGGCCGAACACTGAAGCTTTCTTT. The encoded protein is CASSLTPGPNTEAFF. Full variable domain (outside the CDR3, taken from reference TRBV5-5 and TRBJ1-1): DAGVTQSPTHLIKTRGQQVTLRCSPISGHKSVSWYQQVLGQGPQFIFQYYEKEERGRGNFPDRFSARQFPNYSSELNVNALLLGDSALYLCASSLTPGPNTEAFFGQGTRLTVV.

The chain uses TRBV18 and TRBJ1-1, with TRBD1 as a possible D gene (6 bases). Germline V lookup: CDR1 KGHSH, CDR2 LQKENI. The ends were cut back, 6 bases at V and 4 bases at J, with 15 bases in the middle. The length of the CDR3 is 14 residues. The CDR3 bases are TGTGCCAGCTCTTACGGGACACCGGGCACTGAAGCTTTCTTT. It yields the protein CASSYGTPGTEAFF.

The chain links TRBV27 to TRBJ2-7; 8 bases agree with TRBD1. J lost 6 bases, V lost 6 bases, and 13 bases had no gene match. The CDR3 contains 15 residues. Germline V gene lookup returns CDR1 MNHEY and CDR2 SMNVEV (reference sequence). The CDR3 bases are TGTGCCAGCAGAATTAGACAGGGGATCCTAGGCGAGCAGTACTTC. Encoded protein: CASRIRQGILGEQYF.

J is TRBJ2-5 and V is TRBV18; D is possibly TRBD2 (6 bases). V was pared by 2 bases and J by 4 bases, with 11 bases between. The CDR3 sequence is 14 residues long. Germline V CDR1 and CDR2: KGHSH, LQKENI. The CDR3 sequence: CASSPAGYGETQYF. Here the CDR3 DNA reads TGTGCCAGCTCACCAGCGGGGTATGGAGAGACCCAGTACTTC.

The CDR3 DNA follows: TGTGCCTGGAGTTCGAGAGGACTGGTCTCCTACGAGCAGTACTTC. Its protein product is CAWSSRGLVSYEQYF. V and J are TRBV30 and TRBJ2-7, with TRBD2 as a possible D gene (5 bases). CDR3 length: 15 residues. Trimming removed 2 bases at V and 0 bases at J, with 14 bases between. Germline-derived CDR1 and CDR2 are GTSNPN and SVGIG (reference sequence). Filled out from reference TRBV30 and TRBJ2-7, the complete variable domain reads SQTIHQWPATLVQPVGSPLSLECTVEGTSNPNLYWYRQAAGRGLQLLFYSVGIGQISSEVPQNLSASRPQDRQFILSSKKLLLSDSGFYLCAWSSRGLVSYEQYFGPGTRLTVT.

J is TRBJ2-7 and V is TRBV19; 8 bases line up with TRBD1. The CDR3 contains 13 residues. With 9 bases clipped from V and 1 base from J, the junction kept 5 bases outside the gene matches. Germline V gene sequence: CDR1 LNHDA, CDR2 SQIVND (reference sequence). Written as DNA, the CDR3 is TGTGCCAGCGGGACAGGCCGATCCTACGAGCAGTACTTC. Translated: CASGTGRSYEQYF.

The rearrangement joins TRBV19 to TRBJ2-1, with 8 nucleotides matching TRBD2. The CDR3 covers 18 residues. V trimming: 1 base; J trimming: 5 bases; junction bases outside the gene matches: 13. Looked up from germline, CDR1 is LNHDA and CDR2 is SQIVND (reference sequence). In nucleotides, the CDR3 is TGTGCCAGTAGTATAGTGTCCGGAAGGGGGGGACTAGACAATGAGCAGTTCTTC. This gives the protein CASSIVSGRGGLDNEQFF. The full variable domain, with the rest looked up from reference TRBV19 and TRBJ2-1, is DGGITQSPKYLFRKEGQNVTLSCEQNLNHDAMYWYRQDPGQGLRLIYYSQIVNDFQKGDIAEGYSVSREKKESFPLTVTSAQKNPTAFYLCASSIVSGRGGLDNEQFFGPGTRLTVL.

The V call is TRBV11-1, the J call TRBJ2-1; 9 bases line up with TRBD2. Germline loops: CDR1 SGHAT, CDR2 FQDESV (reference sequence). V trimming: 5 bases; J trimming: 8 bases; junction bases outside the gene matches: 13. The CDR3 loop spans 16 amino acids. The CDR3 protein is CASSLGSGRLADEQFF. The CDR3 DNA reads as TGTGCCAGCAGCCTCGGTAGTGGGCGACTAGCGGATGAGCAGTTCTTC.

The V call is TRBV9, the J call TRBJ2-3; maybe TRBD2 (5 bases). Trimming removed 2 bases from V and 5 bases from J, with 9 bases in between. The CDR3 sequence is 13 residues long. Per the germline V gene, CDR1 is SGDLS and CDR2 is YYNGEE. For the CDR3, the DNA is TGTGCCAGCAGCGTTCTAGCAGGAGATACGCAGTATTTT. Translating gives CASSVLAGDTQYF.

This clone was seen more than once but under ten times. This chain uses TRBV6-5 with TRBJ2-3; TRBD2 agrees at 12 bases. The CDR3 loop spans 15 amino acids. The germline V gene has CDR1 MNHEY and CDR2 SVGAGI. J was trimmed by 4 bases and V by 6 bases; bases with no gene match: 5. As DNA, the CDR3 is TGTGCCAGCAGCGACCTAGCGGGAGGGTCAGATACGCAGTATTTT. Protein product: CASSDLAGGSDTQYF.

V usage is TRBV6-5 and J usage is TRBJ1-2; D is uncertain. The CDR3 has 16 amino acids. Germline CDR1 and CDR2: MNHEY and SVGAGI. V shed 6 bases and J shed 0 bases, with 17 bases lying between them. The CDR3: CASSYELWTSNYGYTF. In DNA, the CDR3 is TGTGCCAGCAGCTACGAGTTATGGACGTCTAACTATGGCTACACCTTC.

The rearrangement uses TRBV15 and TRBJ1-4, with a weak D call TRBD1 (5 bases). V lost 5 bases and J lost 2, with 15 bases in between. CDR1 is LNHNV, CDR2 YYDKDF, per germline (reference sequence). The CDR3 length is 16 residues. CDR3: CATSGWGGATNEKLFF. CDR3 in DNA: TGTGCCACCAGCGGGTGGGGAGGGGCCACTAATGAAAAACTGTTTTTT.

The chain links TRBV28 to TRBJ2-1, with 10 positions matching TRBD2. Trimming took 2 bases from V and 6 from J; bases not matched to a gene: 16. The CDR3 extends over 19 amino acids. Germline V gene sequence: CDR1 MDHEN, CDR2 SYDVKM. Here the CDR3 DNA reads TGTGCCAGCAGTTTACCTAGCGGGAGAGCTATGGAATCCCTCAATGAGCAGTTCTTC. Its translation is CASSLPSGRAMESLNEQFF.

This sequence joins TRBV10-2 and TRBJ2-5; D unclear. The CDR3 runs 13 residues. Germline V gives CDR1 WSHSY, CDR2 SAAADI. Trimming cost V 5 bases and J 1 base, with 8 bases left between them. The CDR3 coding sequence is TGCGCCAGCAGTTACGGGCCCCAAGAGACCCAGTACTTC. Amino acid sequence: CASSYGPQETQYF.

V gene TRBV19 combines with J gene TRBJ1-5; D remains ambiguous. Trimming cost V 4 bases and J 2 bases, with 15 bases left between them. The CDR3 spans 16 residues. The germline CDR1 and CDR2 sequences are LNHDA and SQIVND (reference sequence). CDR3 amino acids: CASSTPRGGRNQPQHF. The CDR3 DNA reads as TGTGCCAGTAGTACCCCTCGCGGAGGACGCAATCAGCCCCAGCATTTT.

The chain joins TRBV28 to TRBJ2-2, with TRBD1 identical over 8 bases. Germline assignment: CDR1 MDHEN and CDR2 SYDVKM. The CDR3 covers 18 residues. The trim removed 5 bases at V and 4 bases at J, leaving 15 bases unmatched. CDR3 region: CASSNPKIGQGGTGELFF. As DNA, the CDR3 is TGTGCCAGCAGTAACCCTAAAATTGGACAGGGTGGCACCGGGGAGCTGTTTTTT.

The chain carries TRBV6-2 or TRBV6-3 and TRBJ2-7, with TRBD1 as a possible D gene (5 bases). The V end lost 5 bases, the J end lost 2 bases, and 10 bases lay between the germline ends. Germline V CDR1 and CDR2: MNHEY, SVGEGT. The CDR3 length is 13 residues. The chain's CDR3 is CASSKGQAYEQYF. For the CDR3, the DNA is TGTGCCAGCAGTAAGGGGCAGGCCTACGAGCAGTACTTC.

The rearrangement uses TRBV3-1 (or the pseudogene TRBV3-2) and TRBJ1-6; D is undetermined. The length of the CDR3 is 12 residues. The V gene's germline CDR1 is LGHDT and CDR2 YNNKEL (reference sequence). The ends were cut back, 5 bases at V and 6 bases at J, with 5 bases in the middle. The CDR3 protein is CASSDVNSPLHF. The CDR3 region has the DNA TGTGCCAGCAGCGATGTTAATTCACCCCTCCACTTT.

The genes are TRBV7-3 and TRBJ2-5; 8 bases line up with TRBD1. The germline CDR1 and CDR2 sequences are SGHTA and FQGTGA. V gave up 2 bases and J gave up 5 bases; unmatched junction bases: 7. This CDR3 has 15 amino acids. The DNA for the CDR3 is TGTGCCAGCAGCTTAGGGGGACAGGCGGTCGAGACCCAGTACTTC. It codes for CASSLGGQAVETQYF.